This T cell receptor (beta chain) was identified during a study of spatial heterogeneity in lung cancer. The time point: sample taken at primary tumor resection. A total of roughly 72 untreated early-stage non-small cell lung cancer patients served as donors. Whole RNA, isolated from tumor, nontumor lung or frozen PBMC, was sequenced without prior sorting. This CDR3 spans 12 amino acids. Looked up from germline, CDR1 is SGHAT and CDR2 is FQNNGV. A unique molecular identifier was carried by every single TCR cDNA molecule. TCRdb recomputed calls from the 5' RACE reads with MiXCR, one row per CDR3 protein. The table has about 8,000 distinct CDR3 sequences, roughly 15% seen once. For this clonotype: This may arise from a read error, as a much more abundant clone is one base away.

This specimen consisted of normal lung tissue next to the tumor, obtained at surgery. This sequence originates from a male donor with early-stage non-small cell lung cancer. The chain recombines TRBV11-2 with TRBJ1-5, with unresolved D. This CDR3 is CVSSLVGQPQHF. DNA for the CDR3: TGTGTCAGCAGCTTAGTGGGTCAGCCCCAGCATTTT.